Below are 3 T cell receptor beta chains sequenced from a single sample in a study of blood T cell repertoires in COVID-19 (dated by TCRdb to about 2020). Library construction relied on the immunoSEQ multiplex PCR assay. Sourced from immuneACCESS, this table was stored by TCRdb with only in-frame sequences that have V and J called. A share of the clones is absent; for the studies checked, an unresolved V gene accounts for under half, and the remainder has no known explanation. The sample has about 110,000 clones on record, around 83% of them singletons. The ten largest clones take up 2.1% of the sample. The specimen was peripheral blood. These receptors all stem from a human donor in a cohort sampled during active COVID-19.

This clone came up once. V and J are TRBV7-2 and TRBJ1-2; tentative D call: TRBD1 (6 bases). The CDR3 runs 15 residues. Germline-derived CDR1 and CDR2 are SGHTA and FQGNSA. Trimming stripped 2 bases from V and 7 bases from J, with 17 bases between. Here the CDR3 DNA reads TGTGCCAGCAGCTTAAGCGGCGGGGGCGTCGCTGGCTACACCTTC. Its translation is CASSLSGGGVAGYTF.

This clone appeared once. This sequence joins TRBV27 and TRBJ2-1; 7 bases line up with TRBD2. This CDR3 is built from 15 residues. Trimming took 5 bases from V and 5 from J; bases not matched to a gene: 9. Per the germline V gene, CDR1 is MNHEY and CDR2 is SMNVEV (reference sequence). CDR3 region: CASSPLGTTNNEQFF. CDR3 nucleotides: TGTGCCAGCAGTCCCCTCGGGACTACCAACAATGAGCAGTTCTTC.

V usage is TRBV7-2 and J usage is TRBJ1-2; 10 bases line up with TRBD1. There are 16 residues in the CDR3. CDR1 and CDR2 from the germline V gene are SGHTA and FQGNSA. The V segment lost 5 bases and the J segment 3 bases; nucleotides outside the gene matches: 9. The CDR3 here is CASSPGTGDRDYGYTF. In DNA, the CDR3 is TGTGCCAGCAGCCCGGGGACAGGGGATAGGGACTATGGCTACACCTTC.